These T cell receptor beta chains were read from a single sample in a study of cytomegalovirus exposure and HLA in healthy donors. Repertoires were generated with immunoSEQ multiplex PCR, while TCRdb's copy carries only in-frame clones and drops some. In all, the sample yields 70,000 or so clones. Material for sequencing was PBMCs. The receptors shown here come from a female donor in good health and CMV-seropositive. Each CDR3 is given with its conserved first and last residue. The order of the fields is D gene, V gene, J gene, CDR3 protein, CDR3 DNA. The D gene is left open where the match is weak.

TRBD1	TRBV30	TRBJ2-2	CAWGSGGRDTGELFF	TGTGCCTGGGGATCAGGGGGCAGGGACACCGGGGAGCTGTTTTTT
TRBD2	TRBV28	TRBJ2-7	CASSFGGDGSYEQYF	TGTGCCAGCAGTTTTGGGGGGGATGGCTCCTACGAGCAGTACTTC
TRBD1	TRBV6-4	TRBJ1-2	CASSSTGTGDGYTF	TGTGCCAGCAGTTCAACCGGGACAGGGGATGGCTACACCTTC
-	TRBV20-1	TRBJ1-1	CSAYRETEAFF	TGCAGTGCTTACAGGGAAACTGAAGCTTTCTTT
TRBD2	TRBV30	TRBJ2-7	CAWSSGRVNYEQYF	TGTGCCTGGAGTAGCGGGAGGGTCAACTACGAGCAGTACTTC
-	TRBV28	TRBJ1-5	CASSFLRAGQPQHF	TGTGCCAGCAGTTTTTTGAGGGCTGGGCAGCCCCAGCATTTT
TRBD2	TRBV28	TRBJ2-1	CASLAGNEGANEQFF	TGTGCCAGCCTAGCGGGGAACGAGGGCGCTAATGAGCAGTTCTTC
-	TRBV4-3	TRBJ1-1	CASSQDTRSMNTEAFF	TGCGCCAGCAGCCAAGATACACGATCCATGAACACTGAAGCTTTCTTT
TRBD2	TRBV6-5	TRBJ2-5	CASRRGLADETQYF	TGTGCCAGCAGACGGGGACTAGCAGACGAGACCCAGTACTTC
-	TRBV30	TRBJ1-1	CAWSAHLGTLNTEAFF	TGTGCCTGGAGCGCCCACCTCGGGACTCTGAACACTGAAGCTTTCTTT
TRBD1	TRBV18	TRBJ1-1	CASSPSGTGVTEAFF	TGTGCCAGCTCACCTTCCGGGACAGGGGTAACTGAAGCTTTCTTT
TRBD1	TRBV5-1	TRBJ2-3	CASSSTGGLADTQYF	TGCGCCAGCAGCTCGACAGGGGGCCTCGCAGATACGCAGTATTTT
-	TRBV28	TRBJ1-1	CASSSWGREAFF	TGTGCCAGCAGTTCCTGGGGCAGGGAAGCTTTCTTT
TRBD2	TRBV6-1	TRBJ2-7	CASSEAIAGSYEQYF	TGTGCCAGCAGTGAAGCGATAGCGGGCTCCTACGAGCAGTACTTC
-	TRBV19	TRBJ1-5	CASSIDRVGNQPQHF	TGTGCCAGTAGTATAGATCGGGTAGGCAATCAGCCCCAGCATTTT
-	TRBV19	TRBJ2-5	CASSIGRETQYF	TGTGCCAGTAGTATTGGGCGAGAGACCCAGTACTTC
-	TRBV6-6	TRBJ1-2	CASAGFYGYTF	TGTGCCAGCGCAGGATTCTATGGCTACACCTTC
-	TRBV2	TRBJ2-7	CASGTDSDRRDF	TGTGCCAGCGGAACCGACAGCGACAGAAGGGACTTC